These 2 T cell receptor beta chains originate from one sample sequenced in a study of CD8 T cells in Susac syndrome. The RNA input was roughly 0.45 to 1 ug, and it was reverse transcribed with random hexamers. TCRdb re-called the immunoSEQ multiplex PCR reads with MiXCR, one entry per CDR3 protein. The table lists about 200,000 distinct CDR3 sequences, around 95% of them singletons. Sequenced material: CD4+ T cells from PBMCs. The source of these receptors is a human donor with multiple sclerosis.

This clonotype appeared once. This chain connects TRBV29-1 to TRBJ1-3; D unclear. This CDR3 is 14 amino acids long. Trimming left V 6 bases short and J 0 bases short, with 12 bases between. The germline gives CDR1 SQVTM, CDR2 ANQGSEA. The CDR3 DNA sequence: TGCAGCGTCTCCGACTGGAGCTCTGGAAACACCATATATTTT. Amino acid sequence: CSVSDWSSGNTIYF.

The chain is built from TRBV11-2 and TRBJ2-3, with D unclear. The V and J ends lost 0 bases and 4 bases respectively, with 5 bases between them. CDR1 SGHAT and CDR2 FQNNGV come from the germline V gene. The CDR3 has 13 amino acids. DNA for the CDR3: TGTGCCAGCAGCTTAGATCTATCAGATACGCAGTATTTT. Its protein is CASSLDLSDTQYF.